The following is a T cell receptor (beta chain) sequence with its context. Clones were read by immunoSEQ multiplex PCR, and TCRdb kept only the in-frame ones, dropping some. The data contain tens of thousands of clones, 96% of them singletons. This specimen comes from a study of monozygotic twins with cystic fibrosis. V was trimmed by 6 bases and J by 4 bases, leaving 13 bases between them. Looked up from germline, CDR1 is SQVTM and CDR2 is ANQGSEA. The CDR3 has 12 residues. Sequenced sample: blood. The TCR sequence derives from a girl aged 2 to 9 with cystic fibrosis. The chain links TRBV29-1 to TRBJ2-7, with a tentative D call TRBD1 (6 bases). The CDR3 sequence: CSVDGTGYEQYF. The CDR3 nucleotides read TGCAGCGTGGACGGTACAGGGTACGAGCAGTACTTC.